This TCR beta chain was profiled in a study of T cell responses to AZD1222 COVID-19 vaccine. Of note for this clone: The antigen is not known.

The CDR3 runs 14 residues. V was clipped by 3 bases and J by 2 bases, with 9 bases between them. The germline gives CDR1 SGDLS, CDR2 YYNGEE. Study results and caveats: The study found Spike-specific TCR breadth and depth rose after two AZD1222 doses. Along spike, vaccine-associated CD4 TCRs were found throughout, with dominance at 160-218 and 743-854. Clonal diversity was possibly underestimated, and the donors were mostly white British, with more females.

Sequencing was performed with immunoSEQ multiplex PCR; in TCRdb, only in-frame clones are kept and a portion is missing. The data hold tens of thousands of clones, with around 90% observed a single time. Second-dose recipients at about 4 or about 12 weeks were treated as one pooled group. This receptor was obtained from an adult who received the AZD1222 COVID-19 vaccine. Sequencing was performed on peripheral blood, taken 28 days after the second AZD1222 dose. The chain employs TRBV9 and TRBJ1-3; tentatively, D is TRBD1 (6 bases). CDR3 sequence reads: CASSAGAAGNTIYF. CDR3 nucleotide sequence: TGTGCCAGCAGCGCGGGGGCGGCTGGAAACACCATATATTTT.